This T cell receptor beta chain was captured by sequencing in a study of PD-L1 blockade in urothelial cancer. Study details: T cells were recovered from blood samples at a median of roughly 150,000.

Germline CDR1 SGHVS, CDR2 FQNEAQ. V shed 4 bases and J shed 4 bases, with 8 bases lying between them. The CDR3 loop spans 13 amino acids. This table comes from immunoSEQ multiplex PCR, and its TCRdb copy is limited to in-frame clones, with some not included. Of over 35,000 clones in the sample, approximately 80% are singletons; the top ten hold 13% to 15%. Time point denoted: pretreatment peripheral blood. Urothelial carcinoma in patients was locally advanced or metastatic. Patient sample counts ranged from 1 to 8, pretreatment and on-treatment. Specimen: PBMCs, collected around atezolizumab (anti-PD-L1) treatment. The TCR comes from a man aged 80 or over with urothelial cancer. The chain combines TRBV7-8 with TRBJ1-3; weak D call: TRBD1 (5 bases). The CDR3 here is CASSSGQGNTIYF. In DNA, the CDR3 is TGTGCCAGCAGCTCCGGACAAGGAAACACCATATATTTT.